A selection of T cell receptor beta chains follows, all from one sample in a study of shared clonotypes between healthy human individuals. Here immunoSEQ multiplex PCR was the method, and the copy in TCRdb shows in-frame clones only, minus some. The repertoire holds about 380,000 clones, with 90% to 97% as singletons. Source material: memory CD8+ T cells sorted from blood. The receptors come from a man aged 30-40 years in good health. The CDR3 runs from the conserved cysteine through the conserved F or W. The D gene is left open where the match is weak. A clone size is listed for some rows: how often the clone was seen (once, few, many), or a class if it is expanded.

V gene	J gene	clone size	D gene	CDR3 protein	CDR3 DNA
TRBV27	TRBJ2-1	-	TRBD2	CASSPAGLAGGEQFF	TGTGCCAGCAGCCCCGCGGGACTAGCGGGAGGAGAGCAGTTCTTC
TRBV6-5	TRBJ2-7	-	TRBD1	CASSYYGTGGYEQYF	TGTGCCAGCAGTTACTATGGGACAGGGGGCTACGAGCAGTACTTC
TRBV19	TRBJ1-5	-	-	CASSINGGQPQHF	TGTGCCAGTAGTATAAACGGGGGCCAGCCCCAGCATTTT
TRBV7-6	TRBJ2-3	-	-	CASQGPLSTDTQYF	TGTGCCAGCCAAGGGCCCCTAAGCACAGATACGCAGTATTTT
TRBV4-2	TRBJ2-7	-	-	CASSPPGVLAGEQYF	TGTGCCAGCAGCCCCCCTGGCGTTTTGGCGGGGGAGCAGTACTTC
TRBV7-9	TRBJ2-7	-	-	CASSLVGIYEQYF	TGTGCCAGCAGCTTAGTAGGTATCTACGAGCAGTACTTC
TRBV28	TRBJ1-5	-	TRBD1	CASSFWDRGNQPQHF	TGTGCCAGCAGTTTTTGGGACAGGGGCAATCAGCCCCAGCATTTT
TRBV6-5	TRBJ1-5	once	-	CASSYSERQPQHF	TGTGCCAGCAGTTACTCCGAACGCCAGCCCCAGCATTTT
TRBV28	TRBJ2-1	-	-	CASSYPGTLAYNEQFF	TGTGCCAGCAGTTACCCCGGGACCCTCGCCTACAATGAGCAGTTCTTC
TRBV4-1	TRBJ1-2	-	-	CASSQETVRAYGYTF	TGCGCCAGCAGCCAAGAGACCGTAAGGGCCTATGGCTACACCTTC